Sequencing of this T cell receptor (beta chain) was carried out in a study of radiation and T cells in renal cell carcinoma. The study's findings and limits: Top tumor clonotypes rose in blood 2 weeks post-radiation, then contracted. Baseline intratumoral clonotype presence is unknown without pretreatment biopsies.

The CDR3 loop spans 17 amino acids. Germline CDR1 reads MDHEN; CDR2 reads SYDVKM. Trimming shortened V by 5 bases and J by 0 bases, and 17 bases separated the two germline ends. The method was immunoSEQ multiplex PCR; TCRdb's version includes in-frame clones alone and lacks a portion of them. The sample lists 100,000 to 150,000 clones, roughly 80% occurring once. As regards this clone: Its antigen is undetermined.

Stated time point: baseline pretreatment blood. Described treatment: 15 Gy SBRT to primary tumor, nephrectomy 4 weeks later. Radiation-treated patients gave blood at baseline, week 2 and week 4. The sequence was obtained from a woman in her fifties or sixties with renal cell carcinoma. The sequencing here drew on blood, taken from a patient whose treatment included radiotherapy and nephrectomy. This chain uses TRBV28 with TRBJ1-5; D possibly corresponds to TRBD1 (6 bases). CDR3 sequence: CASSTPSTGYSNQPQHF. Here the CDR3 DNA reads TGTGCCAGCAGTACGCCGTCGACAGGCTATAGCAATCAGCCCCAGCATTTT.